Given below is one TCR beta chain in context. Its antigen is undetermined. Primed by a sample-barcoded 5' primer and a J-beta primer mix, a second PCR proceeded for about 6 to 11 cycles. One entry per CDR3 protein results from TCRdb running MiXCR on the 5' RACE reads. This sample has over 700,000 distinct CDR3 sequences; about 53% occur once, and the top ten carry 41%. This sample is drawn from a study of blood T cells in healthy people across ages. Notes on the study in general: CMV status of donors was not determined, possibly confounding expanded clonotype changes. When one million T cells were used, diversity estimates were thought to be underestimates.

The V end was cut by 5 bases, the J end by 2 bases, with 16 bases between. This CDR3 region has 16 residues. Germline-derived CDR1 and CDR2 are SEHNR and FQNEAQ (reference sequence). Those donating, healthy Caucasian individuals from Russia, were aged roughly 6 to 100. The chain joins TRBV7-9 to TRBJ2-1; D is uncertain. This receptor was obtained from a man aged 80 or over in good health. Specimen: blood. The DNA of the CDR3 is TGTGCCAGCAGCCCGCGGCTGACCCTCGCCTACAATGAGCAGTTCTTC. It specifies CASSPRLTLAYNEQFF.